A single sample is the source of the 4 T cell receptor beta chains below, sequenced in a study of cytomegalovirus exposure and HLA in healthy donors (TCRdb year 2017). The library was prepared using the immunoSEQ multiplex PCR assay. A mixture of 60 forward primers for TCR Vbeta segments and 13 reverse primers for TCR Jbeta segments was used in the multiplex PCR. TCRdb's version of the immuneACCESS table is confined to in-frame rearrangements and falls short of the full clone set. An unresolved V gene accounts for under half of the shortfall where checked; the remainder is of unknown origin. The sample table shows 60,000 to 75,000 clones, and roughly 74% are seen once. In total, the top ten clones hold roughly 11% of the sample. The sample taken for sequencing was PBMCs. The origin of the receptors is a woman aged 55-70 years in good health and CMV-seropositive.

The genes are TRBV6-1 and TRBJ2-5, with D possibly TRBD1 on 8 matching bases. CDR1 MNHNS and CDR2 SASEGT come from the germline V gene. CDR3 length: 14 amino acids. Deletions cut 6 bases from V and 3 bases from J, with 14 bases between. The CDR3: CASSTGGAKETQYF. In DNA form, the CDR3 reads TGTGCCAGCAGCACAGGGGGGGCAAAAGAGACCCAGTACTTC.

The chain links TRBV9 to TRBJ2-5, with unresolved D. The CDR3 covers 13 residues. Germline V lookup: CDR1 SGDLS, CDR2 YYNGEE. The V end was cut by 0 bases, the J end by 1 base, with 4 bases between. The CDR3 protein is CASSVDIQETQYF. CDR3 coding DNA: TGTGCCAGCAGCGTAGACATCCAAGAGACCCAGTACTTC. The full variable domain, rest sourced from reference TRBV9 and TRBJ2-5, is DSGVTQTPKHLITATGQRVTLRCSPRSGDLSVYWYQQSLDQGLQFLIQYYNGEERAKGNILERFSAQQFPDLHSELNLSSLELGDSALYFCASSVDIQETQYFGPGTRLLVL.

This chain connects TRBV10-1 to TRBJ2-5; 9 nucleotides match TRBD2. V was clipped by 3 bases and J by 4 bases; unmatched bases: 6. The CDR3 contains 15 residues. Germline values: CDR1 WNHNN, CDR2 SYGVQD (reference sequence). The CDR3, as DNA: TGCGCCAGCAGTGATTCGGCGGGGGGGCCAGAGACCCAGTACTTC. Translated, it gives CASSDSAGGPETQYF.

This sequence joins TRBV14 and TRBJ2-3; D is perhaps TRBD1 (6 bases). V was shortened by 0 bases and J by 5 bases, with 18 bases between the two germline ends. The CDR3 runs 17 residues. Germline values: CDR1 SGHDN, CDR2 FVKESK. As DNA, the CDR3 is TGTGCCAGCAGCCAAGATCCCCCAGGGGCTGGGATAGATACGCAGTATTTT. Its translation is CASSQDPPGAGIDTQYF.